The TCR beta chain under discussion was sequenced for a study of cytomegalovirus exposure and HLA in healthy donors. Germline values: CDR1 SQVTM, CDR2 ANQGSEA. The CDR3 has 12 amino acids. PCR amplification relied on 60 Vbeta primers (plus 13 Jbeta primers). Assay: immunoSEQ multiplex PCR; the TCRdb copy retains only in-frame clones and omits some. The sample has fewer than 100,000 clones, roughly 80% seen once. The rearrangement joins TRBV29-1 to TRBJ2-5; the match to TRBD1 covers 9 bases. The DNA end is a closer match to TRBJ2-7, so the J assignment may be wrong. The specimen was PBMCs. The sequence was collected from a man between 35 and 55 years old in good health and CMV-seronegative. The CDR3 region is CSAGTGIYEQYF. Here the CDR3 DNA reads TGCAGCGCAGGGACAGGGATCTACGAGCAGTACTTC.